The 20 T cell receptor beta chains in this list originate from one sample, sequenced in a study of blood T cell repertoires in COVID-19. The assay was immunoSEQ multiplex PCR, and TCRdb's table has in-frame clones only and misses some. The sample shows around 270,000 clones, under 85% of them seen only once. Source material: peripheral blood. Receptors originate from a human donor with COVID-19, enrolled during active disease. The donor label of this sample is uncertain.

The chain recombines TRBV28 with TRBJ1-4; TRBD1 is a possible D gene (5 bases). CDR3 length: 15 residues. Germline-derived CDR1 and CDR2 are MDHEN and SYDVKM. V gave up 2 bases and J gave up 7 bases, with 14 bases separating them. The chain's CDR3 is CASSLSIGGFEKLFF. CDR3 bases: TGTGCCAGCAGTTTAAGTATCGGGGGTTTTGAAAAACTGTTTTTT.

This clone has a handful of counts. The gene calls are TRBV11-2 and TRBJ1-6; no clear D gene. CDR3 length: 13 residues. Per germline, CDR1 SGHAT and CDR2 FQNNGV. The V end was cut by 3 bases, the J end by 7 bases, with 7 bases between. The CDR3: CASSLGRNSPLHF. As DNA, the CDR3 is TGTGCCAGCAGCTTGGGCCGCAATTCACCCCTCCACTTT.

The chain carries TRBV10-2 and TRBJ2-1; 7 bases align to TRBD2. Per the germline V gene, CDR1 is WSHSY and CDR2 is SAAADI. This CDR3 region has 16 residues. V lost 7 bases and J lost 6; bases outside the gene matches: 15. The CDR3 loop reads CASMGGVSGGPNEQFF. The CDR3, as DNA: TGCGCCAGCATGGGAGGCGTATCGGGAGGTCCCAATGAGCAGTTCTTC.

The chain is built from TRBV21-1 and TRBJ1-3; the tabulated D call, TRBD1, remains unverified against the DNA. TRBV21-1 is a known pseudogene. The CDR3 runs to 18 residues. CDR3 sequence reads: CASSKARFPGYTGNTIYF. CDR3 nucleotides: TGTGCCAGCAGCAAAGCCCGGTTCCCAGGATACACTGGAAACACCATATATTTT.

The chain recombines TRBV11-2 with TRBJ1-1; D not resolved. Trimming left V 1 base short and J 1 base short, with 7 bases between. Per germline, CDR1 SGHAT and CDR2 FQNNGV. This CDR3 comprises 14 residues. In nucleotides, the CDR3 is TGTGCCAGCAGCTTAGTCCACAGGAACACTGAAGCTTTCTTT. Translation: CASSLVHRNTEAFF.

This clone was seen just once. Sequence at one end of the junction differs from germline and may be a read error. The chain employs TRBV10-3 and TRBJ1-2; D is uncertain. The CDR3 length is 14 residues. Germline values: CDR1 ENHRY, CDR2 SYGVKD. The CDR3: CAISARADNYGYTF. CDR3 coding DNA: TGTGCCATAAGTGCCAGAGCGGATAACTATGGCTACACCTTC.

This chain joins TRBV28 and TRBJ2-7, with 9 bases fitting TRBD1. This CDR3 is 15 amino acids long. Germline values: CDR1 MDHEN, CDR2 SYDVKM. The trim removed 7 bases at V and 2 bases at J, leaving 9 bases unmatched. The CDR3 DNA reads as TGTGCCAGCACGAGTTTGGGGACAGGGCCCTACGAGCAGTACTTC. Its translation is CASTSLGTGPYEQYF.

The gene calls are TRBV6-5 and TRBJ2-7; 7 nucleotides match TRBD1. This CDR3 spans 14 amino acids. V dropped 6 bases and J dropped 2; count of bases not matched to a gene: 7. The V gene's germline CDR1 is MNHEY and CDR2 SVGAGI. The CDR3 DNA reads TGTGCCAGCAGAGGAACAGGGGACCCCTACGAGCAGTACTTC. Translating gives CASRGTGDPYEQYF.

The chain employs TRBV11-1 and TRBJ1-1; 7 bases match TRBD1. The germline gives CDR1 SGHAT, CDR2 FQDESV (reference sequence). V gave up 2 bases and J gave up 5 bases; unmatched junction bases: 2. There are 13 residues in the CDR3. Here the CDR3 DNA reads TGTGCCAGCAGCTTACAACAGGGGACTGAAGCTTTCTTT. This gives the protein CASSLQQGTEAFF.

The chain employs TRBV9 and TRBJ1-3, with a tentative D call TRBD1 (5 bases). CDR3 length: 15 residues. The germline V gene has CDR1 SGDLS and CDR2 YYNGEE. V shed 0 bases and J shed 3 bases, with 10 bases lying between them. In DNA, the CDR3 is TGTGCCAGCAGCGTAGAGGGCAGGGATGGAAACACCATATATTTT. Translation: CASSVEGRDGNTIYF.

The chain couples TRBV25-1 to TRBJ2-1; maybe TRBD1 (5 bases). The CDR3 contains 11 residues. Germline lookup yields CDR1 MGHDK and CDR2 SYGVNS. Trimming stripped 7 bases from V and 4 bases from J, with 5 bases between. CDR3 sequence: CASTGYNEQFF. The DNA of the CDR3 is TGTGCCAGCACAGGGTACAATGAGCAGTTCTTC.

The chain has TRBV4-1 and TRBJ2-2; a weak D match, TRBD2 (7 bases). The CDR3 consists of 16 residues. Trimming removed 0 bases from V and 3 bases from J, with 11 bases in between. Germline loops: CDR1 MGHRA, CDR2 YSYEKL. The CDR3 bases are TGCGCCAGCAGCCAAGATCAAGGGGGGGACACCGGGGAGCTGTTTTTT. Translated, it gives CASSQDQGGDTGELFF.

The CDR3 loop reads CSVASGVGQPQHF. As DNA, the CDR3 is TGCAGCGTTGCTTCAGGGGTTGGGCAGCCCCAGCATTTT. The chain combines TRBV29-1 with TRBJ1-5; weak D call: TRBD1 (6 bases). This CDR3 has 13 amino acids. Germline V lookup: CDR1 SQVTM, CDR2 ANQGSEA. V was trimmed by 4 bases and J by 7 bases, leaving 14 bases between them.

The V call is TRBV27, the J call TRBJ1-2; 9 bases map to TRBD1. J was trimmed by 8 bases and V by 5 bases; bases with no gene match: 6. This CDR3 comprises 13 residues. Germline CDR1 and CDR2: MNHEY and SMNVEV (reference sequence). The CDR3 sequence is CASSQTGGNGYTF. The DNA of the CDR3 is TGTGCCAGCAGTCAGACAGGGGGTAACGGCTACACCTTC.

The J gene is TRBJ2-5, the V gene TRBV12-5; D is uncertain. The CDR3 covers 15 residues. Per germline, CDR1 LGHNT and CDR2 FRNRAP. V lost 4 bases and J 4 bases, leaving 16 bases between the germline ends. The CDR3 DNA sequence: TGTGCTAGTGGTTCCGCAGAGGAGCCCATAGAGACCCAGTACTTC. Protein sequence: CASGSAEEPIETQYF.

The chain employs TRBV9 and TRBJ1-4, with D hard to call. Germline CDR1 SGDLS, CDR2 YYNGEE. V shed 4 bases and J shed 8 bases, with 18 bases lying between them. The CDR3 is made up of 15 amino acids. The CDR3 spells CASSPSPSAGEKLFF. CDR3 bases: TGTGCCAGCAGCCCTAGCCCCAGCGCGGGGGAAAAACTGTTTTTT. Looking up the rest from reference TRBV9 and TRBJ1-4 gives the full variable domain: DSGVTQTPKHLITATGQRVTLRCSPRSGDLSVYWYQQSLDQGLQFLIQYYNGEERAKGNILERFSAQQFPDLHSELNLSSLELGDSALYFCASSPSPSAGEKLFFGSGTQLSVL.

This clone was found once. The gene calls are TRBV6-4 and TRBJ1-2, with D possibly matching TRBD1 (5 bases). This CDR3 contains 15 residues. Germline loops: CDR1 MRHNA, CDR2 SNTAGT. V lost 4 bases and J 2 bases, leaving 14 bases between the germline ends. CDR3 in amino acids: CASSVLGGSNYGYTF. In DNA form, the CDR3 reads TGTGCCAGCAGTGTCCTCGGGGGAAGCAACTATGGCTACACCTTC.

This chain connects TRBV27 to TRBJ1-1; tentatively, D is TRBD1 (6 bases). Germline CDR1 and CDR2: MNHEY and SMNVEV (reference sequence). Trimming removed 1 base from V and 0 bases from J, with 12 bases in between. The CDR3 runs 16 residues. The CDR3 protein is CASSLFPGGLNTEAFF. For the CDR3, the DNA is TGTGCCAGCAGTTTATTTCCTGGGGGCCTGAACACTGAAGCTTTCTTT.

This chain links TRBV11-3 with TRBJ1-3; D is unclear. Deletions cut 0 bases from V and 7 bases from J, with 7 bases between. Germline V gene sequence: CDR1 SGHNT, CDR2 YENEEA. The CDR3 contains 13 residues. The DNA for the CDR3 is TGTGCCAGCAGCTTAGATCGTGGCAACACCATATATTTT. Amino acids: CASSLDRGNTIYF.

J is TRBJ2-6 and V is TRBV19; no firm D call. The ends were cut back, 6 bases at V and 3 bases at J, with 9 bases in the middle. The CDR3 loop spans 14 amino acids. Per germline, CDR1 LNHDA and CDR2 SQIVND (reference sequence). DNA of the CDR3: TGTGCCAGTAGAGAGACTGGTGGGGCCAACGTCCTGACTTTC. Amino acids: CASRETGGANVLTF.